These T cell receptor beta chains were read from a single sample in a study of cytomegalovirus exposure and HLA in healthy donors. Repertoires were generated with immunoSEQ multiplex PCR, while TCRdb's copy carries only in-frame clones and drops some. Its table records roughly 120,000 clones. Material for sequencing was PBMCs. All receptors derive from a man between 35 and 55 years old in good health and CMV-seropositive. Each CDR3 is given with its conserved first and last residue. A D gene is named only where the DNA matches it firmly.

TRBJ1-5 | TRBV7-8 | . | CASRKGGDQPQHF | TGTGCCAGCAGGAAAGGGGGAGATCAGCCCCAGCATTTT
TRBJ1-1 | TRBV13 | . | CASSFLSEVNTEAFF | TGTGCCAGCAGCTTTCTATCCGAGGTGAACACTGAAGCTTTCTTT
TRBJ1-1 | TRBV27 | . | CATSTGPQRTFF | TGTGCCACCTCAACAGGCCCCCAAAGGACTTTCTTT
TRBJ1-5 | TRBV7-2 | . | CASSPGVSNQPQHF | TGTGCCAGCAGCCCAGGGGTTAGCAATCAGCCCCAGCATTTT
TRBJ2-4 | TRBV19 | TRBD1 | CASSIGQGPTKNIQYF | TGTGCCAGTAGTATCGGACAGGGCCCGACCAAAAACATTCAGTACTTC
TRBJ2-5 | TRBV5-6 | TRBD1 | CASSLAYGTGHF | TGTGCCAGCAGCTTGGCTTACGGGACAGGACACTTC
TRBJ1-2 | TRBV20-1 | . | CSARADYGYTF | TGCAGTGCTAGAGCAGACTATGGCTACACCTTC
TRBJ2-2 | TRBV6-5 | . | CASSLGATKTGELFF | TGTGCCAGCAGTTTAGGCGCAACTAAGACCGGGGAGCTGTTTTTT
TRBJ1-1 | TRBV5-1 | TRBD1 | CASSFRQGGTEAFF | TGCGCCAGCAGCTTTAGACAGGGGGGAACTGAAGCTTTCTTT
TRBJ1-4 | TRBV18 | . | CASSPRPTGATNEKLFF | TGTGCCAGCTCACCCCGACCCACAGGCGCAACTAATGAAAAACTGTTTTTT
TRBJ2-5 | TRBV27 | . | CASSFPTETQYF | TGTGCCAGCAGTTTCCCGACTGAGACCCAGTACTTC
TRBJ2-5 | TRBV27 | . | CASSLLLGGETQYF | TGTGCCAGCAGTTTATTACTTGGGGGGGAGACCCAGTACTTC
TRBJ2-7 | TRBV19 | . | CASKVTAKWAEQYF | TGTGCCAGTAAGGTTACAGCTAAGTGGGCCGAGCAGTACTTC
TRBJ2-3 | TRBV5-6 | . | CASSFRMGQYTQYF | TGTGCCAGCAGCTTTAGGATGGGGCAGTATACGCAGTATTTT
TRBJ1-3 | TRBV10-3 | . | CAISEVGENGNTIYF | TGTGCCATTAGTGAGGTAGGGGAAAATGGAAACACCATATATTTT
TRBJ2-7 | TRBV27 | TRBD2 | CASSLGLAGYEQYF | TGTGCCAGCAGTTTAGGACTAGCGGGCTACGAGCAGTACTTC
TRBJ1-1 | TRBV27 | . | CASTSSLWTEAFF | TGTGCCAGCACCTCAAGTCTATGGACTGAAGCTTTCTTT
TRBJ2-5 | TRBV5-4 | TRBD2 | CASSSMRTSGQETQYF | TGTGCCAGCAGCTCCATGAGGACTAGCGGCCAAGAGACCCAGTACTTC
TRBJ2-1 | TRBV27 | . | CASSLEYEYNEQFF | TGTGCCAGCAGTTTAGAGTACGAATACAATGAGCAGTTCTTC
TRBJ1-5 | TRBV5-3 | . | CARSPTPEAAQHF | TGTGCCAGAAGCCCAACGCCCGAAGCGGCCCAGCATTTT
TRBJ2-5 | TRBV7-2 | . | CASRTGAGETQYF | TGTGCCAGCAGGACGGGAGCTGGTGAGACCCAGTACTTC
TRBJ1-3 | TRBV25-1 | . | CASSDYSGPGNTIYF | TGTGCCAGCAGTGACTATAGCGGGCCTGGAAACACCATATATTTT
TRBJ2-7 | TRBV20-1 | TRBD1 | CSASTGGEQYF | TGCAGTGCTAGTACAGGGGGCGAGCAGTACTTC